The entry below gives a single T cell receptor beta chain sequence along with its context. The antigen is not known. These data originate in a study of cytomegalovirus exposure and HLA in healthy donors. Study results and caveats: As was reported, the classifier diagnosed cytomegalovirus status with high specificity and sensitivity. The tendency of first-cohort TCR clusters to co-occur in the 90 to 150 validation repertoires emerged from a later analysis. The listing of about 150 TCR beta chains classed them as cytomegalovirus-associated. Confirmation was obtained in vitro that three CMV-associated chains are specific for CMV antigens.

Assay used: immunoSEQ multiplex PCR; TCRdb lists only in-frame clones, some missing. The sample includes under 200,000 clones, 90% to 97% of them seen just once. CDR3 length: 16 amino acids. The J segment lost 5 bases and the V segment lost 4 bases, leaving 9 bases of the junction unmatched. CDR1 and CDR2 from the germline V gene are LNHDA and SQIVND (reference sequence). The rearrangement uses TRBV19 and TRBJ2-3, with 10 bases that match TRBD1. Sequencing was performed on PBMCs. The TCR sequence derives from a woman aged 18-29 years in good health and CMV-seronegative. The DNA of the CDR3 is TGTGCCAGTAGTACCCTCGACAGGGGGCATGGAGATACGCAGTATTTT. The encoded protein is CASSTLDRGHGDTQYF.